This T cell receptor beta chain was captured by sequencing in a study of blood T cell repertoires in COVID-19. For the study at large: The United States, Italy and Spain provided the acute and convalescent COVID-19 samples. PBMCs, B-cell-depleted T cells, or T cells provided the cDNA or gDNA that made up the material.

Trimming pared 3 bases from V and 8 bases from J, leaving 16 bases between. The CDR3 extends over 15 amino acids. Germline CDR1 reads MGHDK; CDR2 reads SYGVNS. It was during active infection that Seattle patients were enrolled and then longitudinally followed. Produced via immunoSEQ multiplex PCR; TCRdb's table is partial and in-frame only. The table includes roughly 260,000 clones, about 90% detected once. The specimen sequenced was peripheral blood. The chain couples TRBV25-1 to TRBJ1-4; D is unclear. The sequence came from a woman aged 25 to 39 with COVID-19, enrolled during active disease. CDR3 sequence reads: CASSDLTAAAEKLFF. The CDR3 DNA sequence: TGTGCCAGCAGTGACCTGACGGCGGCAGCCGAAAAACTGTTTTTT.